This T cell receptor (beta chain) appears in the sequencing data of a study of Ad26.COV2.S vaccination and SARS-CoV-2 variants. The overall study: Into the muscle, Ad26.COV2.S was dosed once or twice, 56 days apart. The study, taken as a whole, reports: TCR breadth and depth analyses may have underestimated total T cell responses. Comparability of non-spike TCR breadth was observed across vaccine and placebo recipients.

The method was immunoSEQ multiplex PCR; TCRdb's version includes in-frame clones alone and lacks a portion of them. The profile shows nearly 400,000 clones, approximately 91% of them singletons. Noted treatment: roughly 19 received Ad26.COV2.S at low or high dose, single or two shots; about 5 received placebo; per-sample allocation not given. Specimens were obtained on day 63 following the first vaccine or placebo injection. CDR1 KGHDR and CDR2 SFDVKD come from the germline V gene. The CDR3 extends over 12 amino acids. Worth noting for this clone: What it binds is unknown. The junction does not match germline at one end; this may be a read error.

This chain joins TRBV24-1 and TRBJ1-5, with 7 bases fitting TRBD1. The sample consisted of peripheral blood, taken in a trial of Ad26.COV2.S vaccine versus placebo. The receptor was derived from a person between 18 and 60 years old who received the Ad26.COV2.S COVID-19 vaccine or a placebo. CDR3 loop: CATSDPLGQVSF. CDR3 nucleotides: TGTGCCACCAGTGATCCCTTAGGACAGGTATCTTTT.